These 32 T cell receptor beta chains came from one sample sequenced in a study of monozygotic twins with inflammatory bowel disease. TCRdb reprocessed the 5' RACE reads, with one entry per CDR3 protein and no DNA. In total, the table holds some 83,000 distinct CDR3 sequences. Sequenced: blood. Receptors originate from a human donor with ulcerative colitis or Crohn's disease, or a healthy co-twin of an affected twin (not recorded which).

The J gene is TRBJ2-5, the V gene TRBV11-2; with no DNA, the TCRdb D assignment of TRBD2 cannot be verified. The CDR3 loop spans 14 amino acids. In germline, CDR1 is SGHAT, CDR2 FQNNGV. CDR3 region: CASSLGTSQETQYF. The complete variable domain, with remaining parts taken from reference TRBV11-2 and TRBJ2-5, reads EAGVAQSPRYKIIEKRQSVAFWCNPISGHATLYWYQQILGQGPKLLIQFQNNGVVDDSQLPKDRFSAERLKGVDSTLKIQPAKLEDSAVYLCASSLGTSQETQYFGPGTRLLVL.

This chain links TRBV28 with TRBJ2-1; TCRdb's D call of TRBD2 is untestable without DNA. This CDR3 is 12 amino acids long. Germline-derived CDR1 and CDR2 are MDHEN and SYDVKM. This CDR3 is CASSRTRNEQFF.

This rearrangement joins TRBV7-2 to TRBJ2-1. Germline V lookup: CDR1 SGHTA, CDR2 FQGNSA. This CDR3 has 13 amino acids. CDR3 amino acids: CASSLARQNEQFF.

The V and J genes are TRBV5-1 and TRBJ2-5. The CDR3 length is 11 residues. Germline CDR1 reads SGHRS; CDR2 reads YFSETQ. CDR3 sequence: CASSTSETQYF.

This sequence joins TRBV20-1 and TRBJ2-4; TCRdb designates TRBD1, a call that cannot be tested without DNA. CDR1 is DFQATT, CDR2 SNEGSKA, per germline (reference sequence). The CDR3 covers 18 residues. CDR3 residues: CSTPSKGRQNIAKNIQYF.

The CDR3 loop reads CAIRDRGLNQPQHF. This chain joins TRBV10-3 and TRBJ1-5; TCRdb's D gene call, TRBD1, goes unchecked for lack of DNA. Germline CDR1 ENHRY, CDR2 SYGVKD. The CDR3 is 14 amino acids.

This CDR3 reads CASTPSTGINTEAFF. The chain couples TRBV12-3 or TRBV12-4 to TRBJ1-1; no DNA is available, so the TRBD1 call from TCRdb remains unchecked. This CDR3 has 15 residues.

This chain uses TRBV20-1 with TRBJ1-1. Germline V gives CDR1 DFQATT, CDR2 SNEGSKA (reference sequence). CDR3 size: 12 residues. The CDR3 sequence is CSARNGDTEAFF.

The chain recombines TRBV18 with TRBJ1-6. The CDR3 is 15 amino acids. Per the germline V gene, CDR1 is KGHSH and CDR2 is LQKENI. This chain's CDR3 is CASSPDGASISPLDF.

The genes are TRBV11-1 and TRBJ2-1; TCRdb returns TRBD2, unconfirmable since there is no DNA. There are 16 residues in the CDR3. Germline V gene lookup returns CDR1 SGHAT and CDR2 FQDESV (reference sequence). The CDR3 is CASSARGTNSYNEQFF.

The CDR3 spells CASSLQRLAGGPTDTQYF. The gene calls are TRBV5-1 and TRBJ2-3; TCRdb designates TRBD2, a call that cannot be tested without DNA. There are 18 residues in the CDR3. Looked up from germline, CDR1 is SGHRS and CDR2 is YFSETQ.

The rearrangement links TRBV5-1 to TRBJ1-5; there is no DNA to check the TCRdb D call of TRBD1. This CDR3 comprises 13 residues. The germline gives CDR1 SGHRS, CDR2 YFSETQ. CDR3 sequence reads: CASSLAGDQPQHF.

This sequence joins TRBV11-1 and TRBJ1-1. Germline V gives CDR1 SGHAT, CDR2 FQDESV (reference sequence). The CDR3 loop spans 14 amino acids. CDR3 in amino acids: CASSLVDRGTEAFF.

The V and J genes are TRBV11-2 and TRBJ1-1; TCRdb calls TRBD1, which cannot be checked without DNA. Germline assignment: CDR1 SGHAT and CDR2 FQNNGV. This CDR3 has 14 residues. The CDR3 is CASSLPGADTEAFF. The full variable domain, with the rest looked up from reference TRBV11-2 and TRBJ1-1, is EAGVAQSPRYKIIEKRQSVAFWCNPISGHATLYWYQQILGQGPKLLIQFQNNGVVDDSQLPKDRFSAERLKGVDSTLKIQPAKLEDSAVYLCASSLPGADTEAFFGQGTRLTVV.

The chain employs TRBV4-2 and TRBJ2-2; no DNA is available, so the TRBD2 call from TCRdb remains unchecked. CDR1 is LGHNA, CDR2 YNFKEQ, per germline. The CDR3 length is 16 residues. The CDR3 sequence: CASSHPSGGPPGELFF.

This chain joins TRBV7-8 and TRBJ2-1; TCRdb calls TRBD1, which cannot be checked without DNA. The CDR3 covers 19 residues. CDR1 and CDR2 (germline): SGHVS, FQNEAQ. CDR3: CASSLRTGGFLNSYNEQFF.

The genes are TRBV15 and TRBJ1-1; TCRdb indicates TRBD1, and absent DNA this call remains unverified. This CDR3 spans 14 amino acids. Germline loops: CDR1 LNHNV, CDR2 YYDKDF (reference sequence). The CDR3 sequence: CATRGTGANTEAFF. The variable domain in full, completed from reference TRBV15 and TRBJ1-1, reads DAMVIQNPRYQVTQFGKPVTLSCSQTLNHNVMYWYQQKSSQAPKLLFHYYDKDFNNEADTPDNFQSRRPNTSFCFLDIRSPGLGDTAMYLCATRGTGANTEAFFGQGTRLTVV.

This chain uses TRBV5-8 with TRBJ1-2; as DNA is missing, the TRBD1 call by TCRdb cannot be tested. The CDR3 has 13 amino acids. Germline loops: CDR1 SGHTS, CDR2 YDEGEE. The CDR3: CASSHRGAYSYTF. The full variable domain, its missing parts supplied by reference TRBV5-8 and TRBJ1-2, is EAGVTQSPTHLIKTRGQQATLRCSPISGHTSVYWYQQALGLGLQFLLWYDEGEERNRGNFPPRFSGRQFPNYSSELNVNALELEDSALYLCASSHRGAYSYTFGSGTRLTVV.

The chain employs TRBV18 and TRBJ1-1. CDR1 and CDR2 from the germline V gene are KGHSH and LQKENI. This CDR3 is built from 13 residues. The CDR3 region is CASSKAENTEAFF.

V is TRBV27 and J is TRBJ2-7; TCRdb reports TRBD1, a call that lacks DNA to check it against. Germline CDR1 reads MNHEY; CDR2 reads SMNVEV (reference sequence). This CDR3 is 13 amino acids long. CDR3 protein: CASGTGLSYEQYF.

The chain carries TRBV6-6 and TRBJ1-1. Germline V lookup: CDR1 MNHNY, CDR2 SVGAGI (reference sequence). This CDR3 comprises 12 residues. CDR3 residues: CASRPRNTEAFF.

This chain connects TRBV6-1 to TRBJ2-3; TCRdb lists TRBD1, though no DNA is available to test this call. This CDR3 comprises 16 residues. CDR1 MNHNS and CDR2 SASEGT come from the germline V gene. CDR3 protein: CASSEIPGQGEDTQYF.

This chain joins TRBV7-2 and TRBJ1-2. Germline loops: CDR1 SGHTA, CDR2 FQGNSA. The CDR3 runs to 14 residues. Here the CDR3 reads CASSLLSIVAGYTF.

V and J are TRBV5-1 and TRBJ2-3; the D call of TRBD1 rests on TCRdb alone, since no DNA is present to check it. This CDR3 has 16 residues. CDR1 and CDR2 from the germline V gene are SGHRS and YFSETQ. CDR3 loop: CASSSGDGGGADTQYF.

V and J are TRBV7-8 and TRBJ2-3; absent DNA, TCRdb's TRBD1 call cannot be checked. The V gene's germline CDR1 is SGHVS and CDR2 FQNEAQ. The CDR3 contains 11 residues. The CDR3 sequence: CASRGENTQYF.

The rearrangement links TRBV6-2 or TRBV6-3 to TRBJ1-2; TCRdb's D call of TRBD1 is untestable without DNA. In germline, CDR1 is MNHEY, CDR2 SVGEGT. The CDR3 runs 12 residues. CDR3 in amino acids: CASSLLPGRDTF.

This chain links TRBV28 with TRBJ2-6; no DNA is available, so the TRBD2 call from TCRdb remains unchecked. There are 15 residues in the CDR3. Germline loops: CDR1 MDHEN, CDR2 SYDVKM. CDR3 protein: CASSLGTFGANVLTF.

V usage is TRBV7-8 and J usage is TRBJ2-3; as DNA is missing, the TRBD1 call by TCRdb cannot be tested. Germline V gene data show CDR1 as SGHVS and CDR2 as FQNEAQ. This CDR3 spans 17 amino acids. The CDR3 protein is CASSTPLVEGSADTQYF.

The rearrangement links TRBV9 to TRBJ1-1. The CDR3 loop spans 13 amino acids. From germline, CDR1 is SGDLS and CDR2 YYNGEE. The CDR3 spells CASSVILNTEAFF.

The chain links TRBV12-3 or TRBV12-4 to TRBJ2-5. This CDR3 has 13 residues. CDR3: CASSFTAKETQYF.

The CDR3 reads CASSRDSLYNEQFF. The V gene is TRBV7-9, the J gene TRBJ2-1; with no DNA, the TCRdb D assignment of TRBD2 cannot be verified. CDR1 is SEHNR and CDR2 is FQNEAQ in the germline V gene (reference sequence). This CDR3 contains 14 residues.

The rearrangement uses TRBV5-1 and TRBJ1-6; TCRdb's D gene call, TRBD1, goes unchecked for lack of DNA. CDR1 is SGHRS and CDR2 is YFSETQ in the germline V gene. The CDR3 loop spans 14 amino acids. CDR3 residues: CASSSGGLESPLHF.